This is a list of T cell receptor beta chains from one sample in a study of shared clonotypes between healthy human individuals. Using immunoSEQ multiplex PCR, the repertoire was profiled, and TCRdb retains in-frame clones only, with some absent. The table records about 1 million clones, 65% to 80% of them present only once. Source material: memory CD4+ T cells sorted from blood. The source of these receptors is a man in his late teens or twenties in good health. Both conserved end residues are part of each CDR3. D genes are given only for firm matches. Size is stated for part of the rows, as once, few or many counts, or as a class when the clone is expanded.

>TRBV11-2|TRBJ1-3|.|TRBD1
TGTGCCAGCAGCTTAGCGGGACAGCGGGGATCTGGAAACACCATATATTTT
CASSLAGQRGSGNTIYF
>TRBV18|TRBJ2-1|.|TRBD1
TGTGCCAGCTCATCATCCGGGACAGGGGGCAATGAGCAGTTCTTC
CASSSSGTGGNEQFF
>TRBV28|TRBJ2-7|.|TRBD2
TGTGCCAGTCTTAGCGGGAGCTCCTACGAGCAGTACTTC
CASLSGSSYEQYF
>TRBV5-4|TRBJ2-3|.|.
TGTGCCAGCAGCTTGGCCGGAATCGGGAGCTCTAGTACGAGCACAGATACGCAGTATTTT
CASSLAGIGSSSTSTDTQYF
>TRBV2|TRBJ1-4|.|.
TGTGCCAGCAGTCTTAGTCGGGGGGCCCTTAATGAAAAACTGTTTTTT
CASSLSRGALNEKLFF
>TRBV6-5|TRBJ1-3|.|.
TGTGCCAGCAGTTACTCTTCGGGGACTGGAAACACCATATATTTT
CASSYSSGTGNTIYF
>TRBV6-6|TRBJ2-2|once|.
TGTGCCAGCAGCAGGGACTCCGGGGAGCTGTTTTTT
CASSRDSGELFF
>TRBV2|TRBJ1-2|.|TRBD1
TGTGCCAGCAGTGCCCGACAGGGCCTCTATGGCTACACCTTC
CASSARQGLYGYTF
>TRBV27|TRBJ2-1|.|TRBD2
TGTGCCAGCAGAAGGACTAGCGGGGGGACTAGCTCCTACAATGAGCAGTTCTTC
CASRRTSGGTSSYNEQFF
>TRBV6-5|TRBJ2-7|.|TRBD2
TGTGCCAGCAGTTCACTAGCGGGAGGCCGTGAGCAGTACTTC
CASSSLAGGREQYF
>TRBV19|TRBJ2-7|.|.
TGTGCCAGTACCGATGCAGGAAGCTCCTACGAGCAGTACTTC
CASTDAGSSYEQYF
>TRBV7-2|TRBJ1-5|.|.
TGTGCCAGCAGCTTAGGATCGGGGGGCGGATTCCAGCCCCAGCATTTT
CASSLGSGGGFQPQHF
>TRBV28|TRBJ2-5|.|TRBD1
TGTGCCAGCAGACCGGGACAGGGGTTCCAAGAGACCCAGTACTTC
CASRPGQGFQETQYF
>TRBV2|TRBJ2-3|.|.
TGTGCCAGCAGTGAAGACGCTAGCATCCTCACAGATACGCAGTATTTT
CASSEDASILTDTQYF
>TRBV11-2|TRBJ2-3|.|TRBD2
TGTGCCAGCAGCTCTATAGCGGGGGGGAGCACAGATACGCAGTATTTT
CASSSIAGGSTDTQYF
>TRBV18|TRBJ1-3|.|.
TGTGCCAGCTCACCCGGTGGCATTTCTGGAAACACCATATATTTT
CASSPGGISGNTIYF
>TRBV10-3|TRBJ2-2|once|.
TGTGCCATCATGGGGGGCCCCACCGGGGAGCTGTTTTTT
CAIMGGPTGELFF